Presented here are 3 T cell receptor beta chains from one specimen sequenced in a study of cytomegalovirus exposure and HLA in healthy donors (dated by TCRdb to 2016 to 2017). The library was made by the immunoSEQ multiplex PCR assay. For the multiplex PCR, a mixture combining 60 forward primers for TCR Vbeta segments and 13 reverse primers for TCR Jbeta segments was used. The source is immuneACCESS, and TCRdb retained only in-frame sequences with V and J called. Part of the clones is not carried over; for the studies checked, unresolved V genes explain less than half of this, and the remainder is unexplained. The sample contains about 60,000 clones, around 73% of them found a single time. About 5.5% of the sample lies in the top ten. Sequences were obtained from PBMCs. These receptors were obtained from a man aged 50 or older in good health and CMV-seronegative.

The rearrangement links TRBV30 to TRBJ1-1; possibly TRBD1 for D (6 bases). CDR1 is GTSNPN, CDR2 SVGIG, per germline (reference sequence). V gave up 5 bases and J gave up 0 bases, with 10 bases separating them. This CDR3 spans 13 amino acids. Written as DNA, the CDR3 is TGTGCCTGGGAGGACAGCTTGAACACTGAAGCTTTCTTT. This gives the protein CAWEDSLNTEAFF.

The chain couples TRBV27 to TRBJ2-5; 11 nucleotides align to TRBD1. The better agreement between TRBJ2-7 and the DNA end casts doubt on the J call. This CDR3 region has 15 residues. Germline V lookup: CDR1 MNHEY, CDR2 SMNVEV (reference sequence). The CDR3 DNA follows: TGTGCCAGCAGTTCCGGGACAGGGGGTTTTGACGAGCAGTACTTC. Translating it yields CASSSGTGGFDEQYF.

The chain combines TRBV2 with TRBJ2-7; D possibly corresponds to TRBD1 (5 bases). The CDR3 sequence is 13 residues long. Germline CDR1 reads SNHLY; CDR2 reads FYNNEI. Trimming pared 9 bases from V and 4 bases from J, leaving 16 bases between. Here the CDR3 DNA reads TGTGCCAGAAGCCAGGGTCTGCAGTACGAGCAGTACTTC. Its protein is CARSQGLQYEQYF.